This passage covers 8 T cell receptor beta chains from one sample sequenced in a study of T cell responses to AZD1222 COVID-19 vaccine (dated by TCRdb to 2020 to 2022). According to the study, the label for this sample's time point signals: about 28 days (+/-7) after the second vaccine dose. The sample's treatment or condition label, in plain terms: meningococcal conjugate vaccine given as trial control. The library was made by the immunoSEQ multiplex PCR assay. This is the immuneACCESS table as TCRdb keeps it, with only in-frame sequences that have V and J called. A part of the clones is gone; compared with another copy, unresolved V genes explain less than half, and the rest is unexplained. Within this sample are 150,000 to 200,000 clones, with 70% to 90% of them counted one time only. The ten most abundant clones make up roughly 4.3% of the sample. The specimen was peripheral blood, collected 28 days after the second dose of the MenACWY control vaccine. These receptors were obtained from an adult who received the MenACWY meningococcal vaccine as a control.

The V and J genes are TRBV11-3 and TRBJ2-1, with 7 positions matching TRBD2. With V trimmed by 3 bases and J by 6 bases, 11 bases remained unmatched. Per the germline V gene, CDR1 is SGHNT and CDR2 is YENEEA. The CDR3 loop spans 16 amino acids. The CDR3, as DNA: TGTGCCAGCAGCTTCGGAGCGGGGCCCGGGGTCAATGAGCAGTTCTTC. This sequence encodes CASSFGAGPGVNEQFF.

The chain employs TRBV6-6 and TRBJ2-7; 9 bases are shared with TRBD2. The CDR3 loop spans 17 amino acids. CDR1 is MNHNY, CDR2 SVGAGI, per germline (reference sequence). V lost 6 bases to trimming and J lost 6 bases; unmatched junction nucleotides: 18. The DNA of the CDR3 is TGTGCCAGCAGCCGACGCGCTCTTAGCGGGAGAGTGTCCGAGCAGTACTTC. Translating gives CASSRRALSGRVSEQYF.

The genes are TRBV6-6 and TRBJ2-7; D unclear. The germline V gene has CDR1 MNHNY and CDR2 SVGAGI (reference sequence). V dropped 5 bases and J dropped 5 bases, with 7 bases sitting between them. This CDR3 is 11 amino acids long. The CDR3, as DNA: TGTGCCAGCAGTCGAACTAACGAGCAGTACTTC. Translated, it gives CASSRTNEQYF.

By sample fraction, this clone is medium-sized. The chain carries TRBV11-2 and TRBJ2-1, with D possibly TRBD2 on 5 matching bases. Germline CDR1 SGHAT, CDR2 FQNNGV. This CDR3 comprises 15 residues. Trimming pared 3 bases from V and 8 bases from J, leaving 17 bases between. The DNA of the CDR3 is TGTGCCAGCAGCTTCTGGGGAGCGAAGCAGGATGAGCAGTTCTTC. Its translation: CASSFWGAKQDEQFF.

The chain couples TRBV4-1 to TRBJ1-4; 9 bases match TRBD1. Germline CDR1 is MGHRA and CDR2 is YSYEKL. J was trimmed by 7 bases and V by 3 bases; bases with no gene match: 12. CDR3 length: 17 residues. The CDR3 loop reads CASSHILRDRVPEKLFF. CDR3 nucleotide sequence: TGCGCCAGCAGCCATATCCTCCGGGACAGGGTGCCTGAAAAACTGTTTTTT.

The V call is TRBV7-8, the J call TRBJ2-5; no clear D. Germline-derived CDR1 and CDR2 are SGHVS and FQNEAQ. V lost 8 bases and J 5 bases, leaving 18 bases between the germline ends. The CDR3 spans 14 residues. The CDR3 DNA reads TGTGCCAGCTGGACCCCCTTGGGTGGGGAGACCCAGTACTTC. Residues: CASWTPLGGETQYF.

This clone was found a few times. The rearrangement uses TRBV11-2 and TRBJ1-1, with D hard to call. Trimming took off 8 bases at V and 5 bases at J, with 12 bases between the two ends. Per germline, CDR1 SGHAT and CDR2 FQNNGV. The CDR3 extends over 12 amino acids. The CDR3 spells CASQQSGTEAFF. The CDR3 DNA reads as TGTGCCAGCCAGCAGTCCGGGACTGAAGCTTTCTTT.

The chain combines TRBV18 with TRBJ2-5; the D is unclear. Trimming took off 1 base at V and 4 bases at J, with 13 bases between the two ends. Germline CDR1 reads KGHSH; CDR2 reads LQKENI. The CDR3 length is 15 residues. CDR3 nucleotide sequence: TGTGCCAGCTCACCACTCGGAGAAAGACGAGAGACCCAGTACTTC. Translating it yields CASSPLGERRETQYF.